This note documents a single T cell receptor beta chain sequence. The CDR3 contains 14 residues. Trimming removed 1 base from V and 4 bases from J, with 10 bases in between. Germline V lookup: CDR1 SGHTA, CDR2 FQGNSA. This sample stems from a study of cytomegalovirus exposure and HLA in healthy donors. Turning to the study itself: An analysis done earlier identified almost 120 million unique TCR beta sequences from about 179 million T cells.

PCR was performed using 60 Vbeta and 13 Jbeta primers. Sequencing was performed with immunoSEQ multiplex PCR; in TCRdb, only in-frame clones are kept and a portion is missing. The sample consists of about 190,000 clones, 60% to 85% of them appearing once. Input material: PBMCs. The source of this sequence is a woman between 18 and 29 years old in good health and CMV-seronegative. The rearrangement links TRBV7-2 to TRBJ1-2, with D perhaps TRBD1 (6 bases). CDR3 amino acids: CASSLGGGPYGYTF. The CDR3 DNA reads TGTGCCAGCAGCTTAGGGGGGGGGCCCTATGGCTACACCTTC.